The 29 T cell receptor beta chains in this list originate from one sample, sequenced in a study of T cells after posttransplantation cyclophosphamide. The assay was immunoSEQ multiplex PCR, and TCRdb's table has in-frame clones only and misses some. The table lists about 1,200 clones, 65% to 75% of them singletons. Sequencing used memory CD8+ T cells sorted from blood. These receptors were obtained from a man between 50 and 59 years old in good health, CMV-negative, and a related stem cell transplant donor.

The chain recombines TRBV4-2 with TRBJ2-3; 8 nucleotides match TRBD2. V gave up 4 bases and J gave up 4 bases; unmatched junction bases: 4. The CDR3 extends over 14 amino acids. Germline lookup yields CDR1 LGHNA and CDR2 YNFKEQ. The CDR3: CASSPSGSADTQYF. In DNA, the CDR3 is TGTGCCAGCAGCCCCAGCGGGAGTGCAGATACGCAGTATTTT.

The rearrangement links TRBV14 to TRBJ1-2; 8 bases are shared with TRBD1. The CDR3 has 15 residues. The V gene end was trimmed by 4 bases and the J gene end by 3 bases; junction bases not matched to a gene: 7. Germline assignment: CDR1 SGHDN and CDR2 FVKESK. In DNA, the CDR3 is TGTGCCAGCAGCCGAGGGGACAGGCTATACTATGGCTACACCTTC. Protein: CASSRGDRLYYGYTF.

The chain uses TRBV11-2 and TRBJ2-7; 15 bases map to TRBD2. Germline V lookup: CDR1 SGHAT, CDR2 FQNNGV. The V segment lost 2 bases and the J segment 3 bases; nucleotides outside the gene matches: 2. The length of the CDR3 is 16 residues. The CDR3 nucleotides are TGTGCCAGCAGCTTATTGGGACTAGCGGGAGGCTACGAGCAGTACTTC. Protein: CASSLLGLAGGYEQYF.

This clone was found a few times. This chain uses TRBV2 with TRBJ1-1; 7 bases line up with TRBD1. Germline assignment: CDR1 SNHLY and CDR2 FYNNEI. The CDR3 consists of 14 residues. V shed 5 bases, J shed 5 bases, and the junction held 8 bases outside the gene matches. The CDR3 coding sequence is TGTGCCAGCAGTTACCGACAGGGTTGGACTGAAGCTTTCTTT. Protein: CASSYRQGWTEAFF.

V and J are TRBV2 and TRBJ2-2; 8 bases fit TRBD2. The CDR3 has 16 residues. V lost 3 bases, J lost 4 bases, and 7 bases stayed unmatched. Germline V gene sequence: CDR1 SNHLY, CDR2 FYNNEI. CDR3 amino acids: CASSDTRGAGTGELFF. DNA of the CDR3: TGTGCCAGCAGTGATACGCGGGGGGCGGGCACCGGGGAGCTGTTTTTT. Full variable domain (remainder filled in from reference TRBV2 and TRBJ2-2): EPEVTQTPSHQVTQMGQEVILRCVPISNHLYFYWYRQILGQKVEFLVSFYNNEISEKSEIFDDQFSVERPDGSNFTLKIRSTKLEDSAMYFCASSDTRGAGTGELFFGEGSRLTVL.

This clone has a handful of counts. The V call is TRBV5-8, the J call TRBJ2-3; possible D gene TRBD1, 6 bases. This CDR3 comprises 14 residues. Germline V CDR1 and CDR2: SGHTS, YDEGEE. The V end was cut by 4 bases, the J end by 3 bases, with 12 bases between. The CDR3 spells CASSPRRGTDTQYF. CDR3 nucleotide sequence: TGTGCCAGCAGCCCCAGAAGGGGGACAGATACGCAGTATTTT.

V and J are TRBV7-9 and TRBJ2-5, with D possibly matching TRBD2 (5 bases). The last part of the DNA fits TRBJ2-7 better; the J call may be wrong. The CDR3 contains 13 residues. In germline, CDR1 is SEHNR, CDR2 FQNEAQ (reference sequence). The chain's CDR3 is CASSRDQRYEQYF. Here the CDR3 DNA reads TGTGCCAGCAGCCGGGATCAGCGCTACGAGCAGTACTTC.

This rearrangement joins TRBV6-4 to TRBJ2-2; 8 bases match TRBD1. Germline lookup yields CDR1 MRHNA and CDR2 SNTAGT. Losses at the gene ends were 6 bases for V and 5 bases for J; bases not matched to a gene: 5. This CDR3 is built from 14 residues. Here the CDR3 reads CASSPGQETGELFF. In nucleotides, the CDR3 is TGTGCCAGCAGCCCGGGACAGGAGACCGGGGAGCTGTTTTTT.

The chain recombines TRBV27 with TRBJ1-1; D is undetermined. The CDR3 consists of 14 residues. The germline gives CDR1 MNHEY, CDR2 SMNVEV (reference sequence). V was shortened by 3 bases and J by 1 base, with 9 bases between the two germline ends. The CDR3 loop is CASSFGPANTEAFF. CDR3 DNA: TGTGCCAGCAGTTTTGGGCCCGCGAACACTGAAGCTTTCTTT.

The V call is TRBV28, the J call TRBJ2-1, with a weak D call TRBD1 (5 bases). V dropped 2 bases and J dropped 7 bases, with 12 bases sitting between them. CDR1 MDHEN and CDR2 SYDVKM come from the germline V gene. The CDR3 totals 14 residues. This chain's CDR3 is CASSLVAGWNEQFF. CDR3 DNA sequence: TGTGCCAGCAGTTTAGTCGCAGGGTGGAATGAGCAGTTCTTC.

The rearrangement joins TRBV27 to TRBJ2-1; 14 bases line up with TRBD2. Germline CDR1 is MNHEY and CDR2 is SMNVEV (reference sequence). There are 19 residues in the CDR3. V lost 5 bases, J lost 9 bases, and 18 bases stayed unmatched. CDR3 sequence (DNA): TGTGCCAGCAGTCCCGGACTAGCGGGAGGTTGGGGCCAACTTGGTGAGCAGTTCTTC. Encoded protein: CASSPGLAGGWGQLGEQFF.

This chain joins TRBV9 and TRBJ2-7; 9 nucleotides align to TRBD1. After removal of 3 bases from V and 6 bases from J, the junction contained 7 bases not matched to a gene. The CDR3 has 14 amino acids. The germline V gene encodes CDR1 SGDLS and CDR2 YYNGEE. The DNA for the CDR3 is TGTGCCAGCAGCGGACGGACAGGGGTTAGCGAGCAGTACTTC. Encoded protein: CASSGRTGVSEQYF.

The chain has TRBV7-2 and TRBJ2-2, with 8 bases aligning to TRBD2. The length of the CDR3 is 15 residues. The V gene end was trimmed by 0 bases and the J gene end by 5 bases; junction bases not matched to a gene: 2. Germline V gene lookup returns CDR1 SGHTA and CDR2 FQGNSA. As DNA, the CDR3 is TGTGCCAGCAGCTTAGCCGGGACTAGGACCGGGGAGCTGTTTTTT. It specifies CASSLAGTRTGELFF.

CDR3 DNA sequence: TGTGCCAGCAGCCCACGATCCGGGACTAGCGGCTACGAGCAGTACTTC. This sequence encodes CASSPRSGTSGYEQYF. The chain joins TRBV5-5 to TRBJ2-7, with 11 bases aligning to TRBD2. CDR3 length: 16 residues. J lost 3 bases, V lost 4 bases, and 9 bases had no gene match. Germline V gene sequence: CDR1 SGHKS, CDR2 YYEKEE (reference sequence).

CDR3 in DNA: TGTGCCAGCAGCTTAGTAGCGAACCAAGAGACCCAGTACTTC. Its translation is CASSLVANQETQYF. The chain has TRBV7-8 and TRBJ2-5; perhaps TRBD2 as D (5 bases). The CDR3 spans 14 residues. Deletions cut 1 base from V and 0 bases from J, with 6 bases between. Germline loops: CDR1 SGHVS, CDR2 FQNEAQ.

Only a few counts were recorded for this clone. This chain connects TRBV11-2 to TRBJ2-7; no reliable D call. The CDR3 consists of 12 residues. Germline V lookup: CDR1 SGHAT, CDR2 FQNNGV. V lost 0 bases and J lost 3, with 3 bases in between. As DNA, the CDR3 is TGTGCCAGCAGCTTAGACGGCTACGAGCAGTACTTC. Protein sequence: CASSLDGYEQYF.

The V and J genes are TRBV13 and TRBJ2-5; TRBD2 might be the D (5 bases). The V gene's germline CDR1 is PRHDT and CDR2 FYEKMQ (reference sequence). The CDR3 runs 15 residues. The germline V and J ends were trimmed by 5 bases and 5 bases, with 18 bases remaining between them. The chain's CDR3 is CASSETGEPGETQYF. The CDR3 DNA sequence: TGTGCCAGCAGCGAGACCGGGGAGCCTGGGGAGACCCAGTACTTC.

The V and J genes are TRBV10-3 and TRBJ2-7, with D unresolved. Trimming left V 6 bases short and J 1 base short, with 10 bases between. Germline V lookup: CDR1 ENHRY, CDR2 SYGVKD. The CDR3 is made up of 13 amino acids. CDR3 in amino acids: CAISPSNSYEQYF. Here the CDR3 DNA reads TGTGCCATCAGCCCCTCTAATTCCTACGAGCAGTACTTC.

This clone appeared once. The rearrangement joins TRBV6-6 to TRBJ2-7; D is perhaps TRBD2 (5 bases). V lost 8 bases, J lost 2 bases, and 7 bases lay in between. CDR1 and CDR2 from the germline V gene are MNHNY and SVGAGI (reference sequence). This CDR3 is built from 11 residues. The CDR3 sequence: CASAGAYEQYF. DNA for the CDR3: TGTGCCAGCGCCGGGGCCTACGAGCAGTACTTC.

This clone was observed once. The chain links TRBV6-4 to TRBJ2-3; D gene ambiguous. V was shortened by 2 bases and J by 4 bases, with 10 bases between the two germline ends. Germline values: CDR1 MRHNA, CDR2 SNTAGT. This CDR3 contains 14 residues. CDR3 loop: CASSDAPEADTQYF. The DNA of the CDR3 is TGTGCCAGCAGTGACGCGCCCGAGGCAGATACGCAGTATTTT.

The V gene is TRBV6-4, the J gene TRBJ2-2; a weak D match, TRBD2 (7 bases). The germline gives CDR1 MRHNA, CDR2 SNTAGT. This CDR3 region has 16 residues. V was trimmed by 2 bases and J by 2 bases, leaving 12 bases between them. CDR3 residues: CASSDTGGLNTGELFF. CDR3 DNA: TGTGCCAGCAGTGACACGGGGGGCTTAAACACCGGGGAGCTGTTTTTT.

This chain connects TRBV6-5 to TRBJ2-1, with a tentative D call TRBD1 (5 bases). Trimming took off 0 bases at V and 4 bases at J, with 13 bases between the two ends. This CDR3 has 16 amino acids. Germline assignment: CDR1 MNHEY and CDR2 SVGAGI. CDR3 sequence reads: CASSYSRTLAYNEQFF. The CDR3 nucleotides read TGTGCCAGCAGTTACTCGAGGACATTGGCATACAATGAGCAGTTCTTC.

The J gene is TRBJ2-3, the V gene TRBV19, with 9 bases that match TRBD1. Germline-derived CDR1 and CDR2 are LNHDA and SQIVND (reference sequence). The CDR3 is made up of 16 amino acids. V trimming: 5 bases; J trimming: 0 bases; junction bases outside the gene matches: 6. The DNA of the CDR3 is TGTGCCAGTAGTGTTACCGGGACAGGGAGCACAGATACGCAGTATTTT. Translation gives CASSVTGTGSTDTQYF.

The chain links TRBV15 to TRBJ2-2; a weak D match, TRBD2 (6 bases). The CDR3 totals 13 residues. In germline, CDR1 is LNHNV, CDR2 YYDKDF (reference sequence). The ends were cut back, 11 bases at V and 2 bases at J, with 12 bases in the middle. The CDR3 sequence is CAAGTVNTGELFF. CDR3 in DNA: TGTGCCGCCGGGACTGTAAACACCGGGGAGCTGTTTTTT.

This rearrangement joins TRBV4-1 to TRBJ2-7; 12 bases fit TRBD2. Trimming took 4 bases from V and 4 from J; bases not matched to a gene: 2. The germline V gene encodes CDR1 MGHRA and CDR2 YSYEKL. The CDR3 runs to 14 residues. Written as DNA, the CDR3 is TGCGCCAGCAGCCCTGGACTAGCGGGGTACGAGCAGTACTTC. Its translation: CASSPGLAGYEQYF.

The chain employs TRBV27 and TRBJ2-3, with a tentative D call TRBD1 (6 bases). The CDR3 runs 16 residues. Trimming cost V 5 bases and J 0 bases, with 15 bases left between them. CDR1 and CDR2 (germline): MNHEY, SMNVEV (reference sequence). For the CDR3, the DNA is TGTGCCAGCAGTCCGCAGCAGGGGCCTAGCACAGATACGCAGTATTTT. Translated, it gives CASSPQQGPSTDTQYF.

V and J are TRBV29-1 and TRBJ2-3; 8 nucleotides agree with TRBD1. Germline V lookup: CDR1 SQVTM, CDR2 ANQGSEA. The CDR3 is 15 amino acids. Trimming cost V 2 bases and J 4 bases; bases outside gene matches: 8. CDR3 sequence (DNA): TGCAGCGTTGAAAGCCCCGGACAGGGCCCAGATACGCAGTATTTT. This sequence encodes CSVESPGQGPDTQYF.

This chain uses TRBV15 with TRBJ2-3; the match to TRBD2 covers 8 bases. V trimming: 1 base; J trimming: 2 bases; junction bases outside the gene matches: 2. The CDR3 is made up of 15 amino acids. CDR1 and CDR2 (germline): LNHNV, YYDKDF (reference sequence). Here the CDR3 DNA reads TGTGCCACCAGCAGAGCGGGAGGGCCCACAGATACGCAGTATTTT. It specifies CATSRAGGPTDTQYF.

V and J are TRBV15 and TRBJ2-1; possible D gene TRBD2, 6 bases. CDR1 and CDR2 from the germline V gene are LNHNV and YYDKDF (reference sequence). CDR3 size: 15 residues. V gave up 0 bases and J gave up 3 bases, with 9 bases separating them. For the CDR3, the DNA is TGTGCCACCAGCAGAGAGGGGGGTTACTACAATGAGCAGTTCTTC. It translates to CATSREGGYYNEQFF.